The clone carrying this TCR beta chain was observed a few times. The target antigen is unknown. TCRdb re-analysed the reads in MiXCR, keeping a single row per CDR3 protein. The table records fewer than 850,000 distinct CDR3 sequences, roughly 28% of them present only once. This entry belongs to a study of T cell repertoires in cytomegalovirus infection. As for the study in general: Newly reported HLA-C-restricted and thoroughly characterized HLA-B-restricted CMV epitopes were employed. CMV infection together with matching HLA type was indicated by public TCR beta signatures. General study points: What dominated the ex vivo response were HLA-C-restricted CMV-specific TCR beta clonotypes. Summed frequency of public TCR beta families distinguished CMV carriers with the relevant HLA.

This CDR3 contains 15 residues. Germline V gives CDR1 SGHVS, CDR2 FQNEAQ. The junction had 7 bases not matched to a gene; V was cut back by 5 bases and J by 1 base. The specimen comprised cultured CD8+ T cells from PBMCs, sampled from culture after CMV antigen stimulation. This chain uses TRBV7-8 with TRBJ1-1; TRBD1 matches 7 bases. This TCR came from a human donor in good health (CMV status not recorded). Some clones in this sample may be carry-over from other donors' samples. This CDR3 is CASSHGQVKNTEAFF. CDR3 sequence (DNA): TGTGCCAGCAGCCACGGACAGGTGAAGAACACTGAAGCTTTCTTT.